This T cell receptor beta chain is drawn from a study of T cell responses to AZD1222 COVID-19 vaccine. The table came from immunoSEQ multiplex PCR; TCRdb's copy has only in-frame clones and leaves some out. This table holds roughly 150,000 clones, less than 95% found once. V was cut by 5 bases and J by 1 base, with 8 bases left in between. The CDR3 length is 13 residues. The material was peripheral blood, obtained on day 0 of AZD1222 vaccination. This receptor was identified in an adult in good health. The chain uses TRBV12-3 or TRBV12-4 and TRBJ1-1; D gene unclear. The CDR3 region has the DNA TGTGCCAGCAGTAATCAGAGGAACACTGAAGCTTTCTTT. Its protein is CASSNQRNTEAFF.